The sequence of this T cell receptor beta chain was determined in a study of shared clonotypes between healthy human individuals. The CDR3 consists of 16 residues. Germline CDR1 is SNHLY and CDR2 is FYNNEI. The V end was cut by 0 bases, the J end by 6 bases, with 18 bases between. Findings of the study overall: It was the non-shared clonotypes that had lower generation probabilities than clonotypes shared by all four donors.

With respect to this clone: Its antigen is currently unknown.

The test was conducted at deep level. The data were produced by immunoSEQ multiplex PCR, yet TCRdb's version contains in-frame clones alone and is incomplete. Among about 2 million clones listed, 95% were seen once. The origin of this receptor is a man aged 18 to 30 in good health. The rearrangement joins TRBV2 to TRBJ2-7, with D perhaps TRBD1 (5 bases). Sequencing input: naive CD4+ T cells sorted from blood. Subset of the sample: CD45RA+ positively selected. CDR3 sequence reads: CASSEALQVRVVEQYF. The CDR3 nucleotides are TGTGCCAGCAGTGAAGCCCTCCAAGTCAGGGTGGTCGAGCAGTACTTC.